These T cell receptor beta chains were read from a single sample in a study of blood T cell repertoires in COVID-19. Measured with immunoSEQ multiplex PCR; TCRdb has only the in-frame clones, and not every one. The profile shows 150,000 to 200,000 clones, around 85% of them singletons. Sequences were obtained from peripheral blood. The receptors here all came from a man between 45 and 60 years old who had recovered from COVID-19. Both conserved end residues are trimmed from each CDR3.

j_call | v_call | cdr3_aa
TRBJ2-2 | TRBV18 | ASSPRTGRNTGELF
TRBJ2-7 | TRBV4-2 | ASSQLSWDKTYEQY
TRBJ2-7 | TRBV10-3 | AIKLAGGTYEQY
TRBJ2-2 | TRBV30 | AWSELAGAGELF
TRBJ2-1 | TRBV29-1 | SVGLQGLAGVNEQF
TRBJ1-1 | TRBV9 | ASSVGADTEAF
TRBJ2-7 | TRBV30 | AWRLAGGTYEQY
TRBJ2-2 | TRBV12-5 | ASGQRGTGELF
TRBJ2-1 | TRBV28 | ASSETSGSNEQF
TRBJ2-3 | TRBV6-1 | ASSELLARDTQY
TRBJ2-7 | TRBV24-1 | ATSDGGRYEQY
TRBJ2-1 | TRBV2 | ASSEIVEQF
TRBJ2-7 | TRBV5-4 | ASSPRTSLSSYEQY
TRBJ1-1 | TRBV19 | ASRGQGGINTEAF
TRBJ1-6 | TRBV6-5 | ASGYSGSSYNSPLH
TRBJ2-3 | TRBV5-1 | ASSLPGGGVDTQY
TRBJ2-7 | TRBV27 | ASKAKGQGLPYEQY
TRBJ2-7 | TRBV19 | ASNGGMEYEQY
TRBJ2-1 | TRBV10-3 | AISEPEDGSSYNEQF
TRBJ2-1 | TRBV29-1 | SVENGSEQF
TRBJ2-3 | TRBV30 | AWGSGDTQY
TRBJ2-1 | TRBV6-6 | ASSWGQQDNEQF
TRBJ2-3 | TRBV18 | ASSPRDGTDTQY
TRBJ1-2 | TRBV21-1 | ASSIKLRHSGQAYGYT
TRBJ1-3 | TRBV11-2 | ASSRVRSSGNTIY
TRBJ2-1 | TRBV12-5 | ASATLYNEQF
TRBJ2-4 | TRBV28 | ASSQTELAKNIQY
TRBJ2-4 | TRBV7-8 | ASSLTVAGAGAKNIQY
TRBJ2-7 | TRBV11-2 | ASSPRLGESNEQY
TRBJ2-7 | TRBV30 | AWMAPLKRSSEQY
TRBJ2-7 | TRBV7-2 | ASSFDTGALDEQY
TRBJ1-2 | TRBV6-5 | ASSYIDRGRGYT
TRBJ2-1 | TRBV5-4 | ASSLDPLSSYNEQF
TRBJ1-6 | TRBV27 | ASSSDPAAYNSPLH
TRBJ2-5 | TRBV2 | ASSAVWVASSPETQY
TRBJ2-2 | TRBV7-3 | ASSLLSSGEAGELF
TRBJ2-3 | TRBV5-4 | ATHRGLSTDTQY
TRBJ1-3 | TRBV10-3 | AISEGGFSGNTIY
TRBJ2-3 | TRBV7-9 | ASSLEGADTQY
TRBJ2-3 | TRBV5-1 | ASQGGLADLSTDTQY
TRBJ2-5 | TRBV11-2 | ASSNQGFQETQY
TRBJ2-1 | TRBV20-1 | SASFRNEQF
TRBJ1-5 | TRBV30 | AWSLGAPNQPQH
TRBJ1-4 | TRBV4-2 | ASSQVMGEANEKLF
TRBJ1-1 | TRBV19 | ASSRTGGVRTTEAF
TRBJ2-1 | TRBV7-3 | ASSLTASGSSPLNEQF
TRBJ2-7 | TRBV7-8 | ASSGRTGGNYEQY
TRBJ1-1 | TRBV14 | ASSQDWAGNTEAF
TRBJ2-5 | TRBV7-2 | ASSVRDRGRVGY
TRBJ2-1 | TRBV11-3 | ASSHSAASSYNEQF
TRBJ2-1 | TRBV24-1 | ATSNPSGNSYNEQF
TRBJ2-3 | TRBV30 | AWSEPGHYYGDTQY
TRBJ1-4 | TRBV7-9 | ASSLERTDEKLF